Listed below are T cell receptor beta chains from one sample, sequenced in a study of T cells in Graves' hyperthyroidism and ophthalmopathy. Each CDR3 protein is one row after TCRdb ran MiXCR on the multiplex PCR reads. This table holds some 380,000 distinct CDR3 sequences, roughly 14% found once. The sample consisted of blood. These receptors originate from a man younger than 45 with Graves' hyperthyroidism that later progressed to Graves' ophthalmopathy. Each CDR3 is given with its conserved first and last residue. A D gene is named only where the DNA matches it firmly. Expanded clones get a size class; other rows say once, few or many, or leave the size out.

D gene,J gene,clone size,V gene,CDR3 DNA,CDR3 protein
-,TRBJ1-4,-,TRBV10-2,TGCGCCAGCAGTGAGTCGTCACGTAATGAAAAACTGTTTTTT,CASSESSRNEKLFF
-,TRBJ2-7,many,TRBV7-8,TGTGCCAGCAGCTTAGGGGGGGTCCACGAGCAGTACTTC,CASSLGGVHEQYF
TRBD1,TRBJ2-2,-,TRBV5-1,TGCGCCAGCAGCCCCCATGACAGGGCCACCGGGGAGCTGTTTTTT,CASSPHDRATGELFF
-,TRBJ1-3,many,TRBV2,TGTGCCGGTGGAGAGAATGGAAAATATTTT,CAGGENGKYF
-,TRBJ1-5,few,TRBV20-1,TGCAGTGCCGCGGGAGATAGCAATCAGCCCCAGCATTTT,CSAAGDSNQPQHF
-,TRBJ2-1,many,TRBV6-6,TGTGCCAGCAGTTACCAGAAAGGCGGGGCTACCTACAATGAGCAGTTCTTC,CASSYQKGGATYNEQFF
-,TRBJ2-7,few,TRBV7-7,TGTGCCAGCAGGCCCATCGGCGAGGGGTGGTGTTACGAGCAGTACTTC,CASRPIGEGWCYEQYF
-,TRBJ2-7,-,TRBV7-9,TGTGCCAGCAGCGGGGGGAAGCCCCCGTTTGAGTACGAGCAGTACTTC,CASSGGKPPFEYEQYF
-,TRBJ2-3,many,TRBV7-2,TGTGCCAGCAGCGTTGGGACACCTAGCACAGATACGCAGTATTTT,CASSVGTPSTDTQYF
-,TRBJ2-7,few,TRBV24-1,TGTGCCACCAGTGAGGGGGGAGGTATCTACGAGCAGTACTTC,CATSEGGGIYEQYF
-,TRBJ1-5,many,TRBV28,TGTGCCAGCAGGATCGGGGCCAATCAGCCCCAGCATTTT,CASRIGANQPQHF
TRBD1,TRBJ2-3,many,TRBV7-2,TGTGCCAGCAGCTCCCAGGGGGCGGATACGCAGTATTTT,CASSSQGADTQYF
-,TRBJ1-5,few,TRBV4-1,TGCGCCAGCAAAGGCTACCAGGATAGCAATCAGCCCCAGCATTTT,CASKGYQDSNQPQHF
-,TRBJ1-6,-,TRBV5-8,TGTGCCAGCAGCTTGGTGGACGGCGATTCACCCCTCCACTTT,CASSLVDGDSPLHF
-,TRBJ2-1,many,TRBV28,TGTGCCAGCGTATCAAGGGGCGTCTCCTACAATGAGCAGTTCTTC,CASVSRGVSYNEQFF
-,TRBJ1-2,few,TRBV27,TGTGCCACGAAAAAGGAGGGACCATACTATGGCTACACCTTC,CATKKEGPYYGYTF
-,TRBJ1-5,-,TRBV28,TGTGCCAGCAAAACGAGGAGAACAGCCTTCAATCAGCCCCAGCATTTT,CASKTRRTAFNQPQHF